Following are 26 T cell receptor beta chains from one sample sequenced in a study of lung T cells in sarcoidosis with Löfgren's syndrome. TCRdb reprocessed the reads via MiXCR and lists one record per CDR3 protein. The repertoire has 15,000 to 25,000 distinct CDR3 sequences, around 20% of them found once; the top ten carry about 0.71%. The sample comprised CD4+ T cells from bronchoalveolar lavage. These receptors were obtained from a human donor with sarcoidosis (Löfgren's syndrome or another form), or a control subject (not recorded which).

The J gene is TRBJ2-3, the V gene TRBV5-4; D unclear. Looked up from germline, CDR1 is SGHNT and CDR2 is YYREEE (reference sequence). The CDR3 loop spans 14 amino acids. Trimming shortened V by 2 bases and J by 1 base, and 8 bases separated the two germline ends. CDR3 DNA: TGTGCCAGCAGCTTTAAGGTTTGCACAGATACGCAGTATTTT. It codes for CASSFKVCTDTQYF.

This clonotype was detected ten times or more. The chain recombines TRBV7-2 with TRBJ2-3; no firm D call. Germline CDR1 reads SGHTA; CDR2 reads FQGNSA. This CDR3 has 14 amino acids. V lost 5 bases and J 2 bases, leaving 11 bases between the germline ends. The CDR3 nucleotides are TGTGCCAGCAGCCCGATTAGGACCACAGATACGCAGTATTTT. Amino acids: CASSPIRTTDTQYF.

This clonotype was seen only a few times. This may arise from a read error, as a much more abundant clone is one base away. Since the CDR3 does not end with the conserved phenylalanine or tryptophan, this likely comes from a read error. This rearrangement joins TRBV20-1 to TRBJ2-5; D is unclear. V lost 1 base to trimming and J lost 2 bases, with 8 bases between them. The CDR3 is 13 amino acids. Per the germline V gene, CDR1 is DFQATT and CDR2 is SNEGSKA (reference sequence). The CDR3 loop is CSARVFPQETQYL. DNA of the CDR3: TGCAGTGCTAGAGTTTTTCCTCAAGAGACCCAGTACCTC.

This clonotype was seen repeatedly, ten times or more. The chain combines TRBV28 with TRBJ1-3; tentatively, D is TRBD1 (6 bases). Germline-derived CDR1 and CDR2 are MDHEN and SYDVKM. The CDR3 covers 16 residues. Trimming took off 2 bases at V and 7 bases at J, with 18 bases between the two ends. Here the CDR3 DNA reads TGTGCCAGCAGTTTAGCCGAACAGGGATCCTTGAACACCATATATTTT. This codes for CASSLAEQGSLNTIYF. Full variable domain (outside the CDR3, taken from reference TRBV28 and TRBJ1-3): DVKVTQSSRYLVKRTGEKVFLECVQDMDHENMFWYRQDPGLGLRLIYFSYDVKMKEKGDIPEGYSVSREKKERFSLILESASTNQTSMYLCASSLAEQGSLNTIYFGEGSWLTVV.

On this clonotype: This may come from a read error, since a much larger clone is one base off. The rearrangement links TRBV7-2 to TRBJ2-1; 9 bases align to TRBD1. Germline CDR1 and CDR2: SGHTA and FQGNSA. This CDR3 has 16 residues. The CDR3 nucleotides read TGTGCCGGCAGCTTTACCGGGACAGGGATGTACAATGAGCAGTTCTTC. Its translation is CAGSFTGTGMYNEQFF.

This clonotype was observed at least ten times. The CDR3 protein is CASSFGTPTYNEQFF. For the CDR3, the DNA is TGTGCCAGCAGTTTTGGGACACCTACCTACAATGAGCAGTTCTTC. This chain links TRBV2 with TRBJ2-1; maybe TRBD1 (6 bases). Germline values: CDR1 SNHLY, CDR2 FYNNEI. The CDR3 contains 15 residues. Between the trimmed V and J ends, which lost 5 bases and 2 bases, there was a span of 13 bases.

This clonotype was counted many times. This chain uses TRBV10-3 with TRBJ2-5; TRBD1 agrees at 7 bases. CDR3 size: 15 residues. With 8 bases clipped from V and 4 bases from J, the junction kept 13 bases outside the gene matches. Germline-derived CDR1 and CDR2 are ENHRY and SYGVKD. For the CDR3, the DNA is TGTGCCATCTCGACAGGGACGGTCCTCAGAGAGACCCAGTACTTC. Translated, it gives CAISTGTVLRETQYF.

With regard to this clonotype: This could be a read error, since a much larger clone is one nucleotide away. V usage is TRBV7-9 and J usage is TRBJ1-2; no definite D call. With 1 base removed from V and 4 bases from J, the gap between germline ends came to 10 bases. The CDR3 is 14 residues long. Per the germline V gene, CDR1 is SEHNR and CDR2 is FQNEAQ (reference sequence). CDR3 sequence: CASSLVEGGYGYTF. The DNA of the CDR3 is TGTGCCAGCAGCTTAGTCGAGGGTGGCTATGGCTACACCTTC.

This clonotype appeared many times. This chain uses TRBV28 with TRBJ1-1; no definite D call. Trimming removed 8 bases from V and 3 bases from J, with 10 bases in between. Germline assignment: CDR1 MDHEN and CDR2 SYDVKM. The CDR3 contains 12 residues. CDR3 bases: TGTGCCAGCGGAGTACGTTACACTGAAGCTTTCTTT. Protein: CASGVRYTEAFF.

V gene TRBV29-1 combines with J gene TRBJ2-3; TRBD2 matches at 14 bases. Germline V gene lookup returns CDR1 SQVTM and CDR2 ANQGSEA. The CDR3 consists of 19 residues. Trimming cost V 7 bases and J 1 base; bases outside gene matches: 16. In DNA form, the CDR3 reads TGCAGCGCCCGAGGCGGGGGGACTAGCGGGAGAGGCGGCACAGATACGCAGTATTTT. Translated: CSARGGGTSGRGGTDTQYF.

Turning to this clonotype: A single base separates this from a much larger clone, so it may be a read error. The chain employs TRBV28 and TRBJ1-2; D is perhaps TRBD1 (5 bases). The CDR3 extends over 15 amino acids. Germline V gene lookup returns CDR1 MDHEN and CDR2 SYDVKM. Trimming stripped 6 bases from V and 3 bases from J, with 17 bases between. For the CDR3, the DNA is TGTGCCAGCAGGCCAAGGGGTATGGATTACTATGGCTACACCTTC. The encoded protein is CASRPRGMDYYGYTF.

The chain carries TRBV9 and TRBJ1-1, with D possibly TRBD1 on 6 matching bases. The germline CDR1 and CDR2 sequences are SGDLS and YYNGEE. Trimming left V 1 base short and J 1 base short, with 11 bases between. The CDR3 is 15 amino acids. The CDR3 region is CASSVTGTTNTEAFF. The CDR3 DNA reads as TGTGCCAGCAGCGTAACCGGGACAACGAACACTGAAGCTTTCTTT.

In its sample, this clonotype ranks as medium-sized (0.01 to 0.1%). The CDR3, as DNA: TGTGCCAGCAGCTCAGCGGGGACTAGTCAAGGAGAGACCCAGTACTTC. This translates into CASSSAGTSQGETQYF. The gene calls are TRBV7-2 and TRBJ2-5, with 8 bases aligning to TRBD2. The V segment lost 4 bases and the J segment 4 bases; nucleotides outside the gene matches: 11. Looked up from germline, CDR1 is SGHTA and CDR2 is FQGNSA. The CDR3 covers 16 residues. The variable domain in full, completed from reference TRBV7-2 and TRBJ2-5, reads GAGVSQSPSNKVTEKGKDVELRCDPISGHTALYWYRQSLGQGLEFLIYFQGNSAPDKSGLPSDRFSAERTGGSVSTLTIQRTQQEDSAVYLCASSSAGTSQGETQYFGPGTRLLVL.

This clonotype was counted ten times or more. The V and J genes are TRBV2 and TRBJ1-5; the D is unclear. V lost 1 base and J lost 0, with 10 bases in between. This CDR3 has 16 amino acids. Looked up from germline, CDR1 is SNHLY and CDR2 is FYNNEI. CDR3 sequence reads: CASSEEIYLSNQPQHF. In DNA form, the CDR3 reads TGTGCCAGCAGTGAAGAGATTTACCTTAGCAATCAGCCCCAGCATTTT. Looking up the rest from reference TRBV2 and TRBJ1-5 gives the full variable domain: EPEVTQTPSHQVTQMGQEVILRCVPISNHLYFYWYRQILGQKVEFLVSFYNNEISEKSEIFDDQFSVERPDGSNFTLKIRSTKLEDSAMYFCASSEEIYLSNQPQHFGDGTRLSIL.

This clonotype was detected ten times or more. The chain joins TRBV3-1 to TRBJ1-1; D not certain. Germline V gene sequence: CDR1 LGHDT, CDR2 YNNKEL (reference sequence). CDR3 length: 13 amino acids. V lost 1 base to trimming and J lost 2 bases, with 5 bases between them. CDR3 amino acids: CASSQVSNTEAFF. CDR3 sequence (DNA): TGTGCCAGCAGCCAAGTAAGTAACACTGAAGCTTTCTTT.

This clonotype was counted ten times or more. The J gene is TRBJ2-6, the V gene TRBV28, with no clear D. From germline, CDR1 is MDHEN and CDR2 SYDVKM. V gave up 2 bases and J gave up 2 bases, with 10 bases separating them. The length of the CDR3 is 16 residues. CDR3: CASSLRRTAGANVLTF. The CDR3 DNA sequence: TGTGCCAGCAGTTTAAGGAGAACGGCTGGGGCCAACGTCCTGACTTTC.

This clonotype has only a few counts. The V and J genes are TRBV11-2 and TRBJ1-1, with 11 bases that match TRBD1. Unmatched junction bases numbered 11, after V lost 6 bases and J lost 5 bases. The CDR3 contains 16 residues. Germline CDR1 reads SGHAT; CDR2 reads FQNNGV. In DNA form, the CDR3 reads TGTGCCAGCAGTAATCCGGGACAGGGGGTGAGGACTGAAGCTTTCTTT. This translates into CASSNPGQGVRTEAFF.

This clonotype is categorized as medium-sized. The chain recombines TRBV6-2 or TRBV6-3 with TRBJ2-1; the D gene is possibly TRBD1 (5 bases). The CDR3 is 16 amino acids. V dropped 6 bases and J dropped 0 bases, with 15 bases sitting between them. The germline V gene encodes CDR1 MNHEY and CDR2 SVGEGT. The CDR3 here is CASSPMGQSSYNEQFF. CDR3 in DNA: TGTGCCAGCAGCCCAATGGGGCAGAGCTCCTACAATGAGCAGTTCTTC.

This clonotype qualifies as medium-sized. This chain connects TRBV4-1 to TRBJ2-1, with 8 bases fitting TRBD2. The CDR3 covers 14 residues. CDR1 MGHRA and CDR2 YSYEKL come from the germline V gene. V was clipped by 5 bases and J by 10 bases; unmatched bases: 10. CDR3 sequence reads: CASSWATLAGEQFF. As DNA, the CDR3 is TGCGCCAGCAGCTGGGCAACTTTAGCGGGAGAGCAGTTCTTC.

This clonotype has at least ten counts. V and J are TRBV7-2 and TRBJ2-3; 10 nucleotides match TRBD2. Losses at the gene ends were 2 bases for V and 3 bases for J; bases not matched to a gene: 14. From germline, CDR1 is SGHTA and CDR2 FQGNSA. The length of the CDR3 is 19 residues. CDR3 sequence reads: CASSLRVFGTSEGTDTQYF. As DNA, the CDR3 is TGTGCCAGCAGCTTAAGAGTTTTCGGGACTAGCGAGGGGACAGATACGCAGTATTTT.

In this sample, this clonotype is medium-sized. The chain employs TRBV20-1 and TRBJ2-7, with 8 bases lining up with TRBD1. CDR1 DFQATT and CDR2 SNEGSKA come from the germline V gene (reference sequence). V was pared by 5 bases and J by 6 bases, with 9 bases of the junction left unmatched. The CDR3 totals 13 residues. CDR3 nucleotide sequence: TGCAGTGCTGGACAGGGTGGAAGTTCCGAGCAGTACTTC. It codes for CSAGQGGSSEQYF.

As concerns this clonotype: A much larger clone sits a single nucleotide away, making a read error possible. The chain employs TRBV28 and TRBJ2-3; D is possibly TRBD2 (5 bases). The CDR3 is made up of 14 amino acids. Germline V CDR1 and CDR2: MDHEN, SYDVKM. V gave up 6 bases and J gave up 4 bases, with 14 bases separating them. In DNA form, the CDR3 reads TGTGCCAGCAGCCCTGTTTGGCGGGCAGATACGCAGTATTTT. The encoded protein is CASSPVWRADTQYF.

This clonotype was found many times. The rearrangement uses TRBV28 and TRBJ2-1, with 8 bases fitting TRBD2. V lost 8 bases, J lost 0 bases, and 9 bases stayed unmatched. The CDR3 totals 16 residues. Germline assignment: CDR1 MDHEN and CDR2 SYDVKM. The CDR3 spells CASYPGGGASYNEQFF. The CDR3 bases are TGTGCCAGCTATCCGGGGGGGGGCGCCTCCTACAATGAGCAGTTCTTC.

V and J are TRBV4-2 and TRBJ2-7, with a possible D match to TRBD2 (6 bases). V was pared by 0 bases and J by 13 bases, with 28 bases between. The CDR3 is 17 amino acids. In germline, CDR1 is LGHNA, CDR2 YNFKEQ. CDR3 sequence (DNA): TGTGCCAGCAGCCAAGAGGGGGGACTCACAAACTCCTACGGGCATTACTTC. It codes for CASSQEGGLTNSYGHYF.

This clonotype was counted a few times. This chain links TRBV12-3 or TRBV12-4 with TRBJ2-7, with a possible D match to TRBD2 (5 bases). Trimming left V 3 bases short and J 0 bases short, with 6 bases between. The CDR3 loop spans 13 amino acids. CDR3 sequence (DNA): TGTGCCAGCAGTTTCAGCGGCTCCTACGAGCAGTACTTC. This codes for CASSFSGSYEQYF.

Note on this clonotype: This could be a read error, since a much larger clone is one nucleotide away. The J gene is TRBJ2-1, the V gene TRBV5-1; D call uncertain. The CDR3 has 14 residues. Germline V gene sequence: CDR1 SGHRS, CDR2 YFSETQ. V shed 4 bases and J shed 0 bases, with 8 bases lying between them. CDR3 DNA: TGCGCCAGCAGCCCAGACCGCTCCTACAATGAGCAGTTCTTC. This gives the protein CASSPDRSYNEQFF.